Included here is one T cell receptor beta chain sequence, with context. Its antigen is as yet unknown. Time point given: pretreatment peripheral blood. Patient disease was locally advanced or metastatic urothelial carcinoma. Sequencing was performed with immunoSEQ multiplex PCR; in TCRdb, only in-frame clones are kept and a portion is missing. This table has over 45,000 clones, roughly 86% appearing once. The germline gives CDR1 MGHRA, CDR2 YSYEKL. The CDR3 has 16 residues. With 3 bases removed from V and 1 base from J, the gap between germline ends came to 13 bases. These data come from a study of PD-L1 blockade in urothelial cancer. Study-wide background: Blood was analyzed 3 weeks (second dose) and 6 weeks after treatment start. Blood samples contained a median about 130,000 T cells.

The study, taken as a whole, reports: Those with durable benefit had larger increases in tumor-associated blood clones at 3 weeks.

The source was PBMCs, collected around atezolizumab (anti-PD-L1) treatment. This sequence joins TRBV4-1 and TRBJ2-1; possible D gene TRBD2, 6 bases. The sequence came from a man in his 60s with urothelial cancer. The CDR3 is CASSQIGGASYNEQFF. For the CDR3, the DNA is TGCGCCAGCAGCCAGATTGGCGGGGCTTCCTACAATGAGCAGTTCTTC.